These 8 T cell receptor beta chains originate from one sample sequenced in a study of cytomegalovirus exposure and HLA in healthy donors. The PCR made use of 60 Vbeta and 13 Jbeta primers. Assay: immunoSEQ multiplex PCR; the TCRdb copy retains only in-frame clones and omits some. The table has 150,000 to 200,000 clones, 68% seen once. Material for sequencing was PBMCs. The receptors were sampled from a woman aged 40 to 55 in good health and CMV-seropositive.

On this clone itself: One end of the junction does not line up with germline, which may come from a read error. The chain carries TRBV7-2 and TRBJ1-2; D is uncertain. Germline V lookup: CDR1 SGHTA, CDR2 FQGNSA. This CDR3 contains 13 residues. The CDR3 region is CASSLRQNYGYPF. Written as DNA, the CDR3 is TGTGCCAGCAGCTTAAGGCAGAACTATGGCTACCCCTTC.

The CDR3 is CASSQGGQDYGYTF. For the CDR3, the DNA is TGTGCCAGCAGCCAAGGGGGACAGGATTATGGCTACACCTTC. The chain carries TRBV14 and TRBJ1-2, with TRBD1 identical over 8 bases. The CDR3 contains 14 residues. Germline assignment: CDR1 SGHDN and CDR2 FVKESK. V shed 1 base, J shed 5 bases, and the junction held 3 bases outside the gene matches.

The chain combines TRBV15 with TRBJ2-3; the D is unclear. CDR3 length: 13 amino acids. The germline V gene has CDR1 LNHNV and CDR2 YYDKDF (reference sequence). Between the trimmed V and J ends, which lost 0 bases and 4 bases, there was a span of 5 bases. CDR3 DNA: TGTGCCACCAGCAGAGATCTCGCAGATACGCAGTATTTT. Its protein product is CATSRDLADTQYF.

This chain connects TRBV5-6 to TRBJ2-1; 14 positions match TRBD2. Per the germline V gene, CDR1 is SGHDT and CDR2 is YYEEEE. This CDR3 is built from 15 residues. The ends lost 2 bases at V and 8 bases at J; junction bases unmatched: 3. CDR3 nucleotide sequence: TGTGCCAGCAGCTTCGGGACTAGCGGGAGCCATGAGCAGTTCTTC. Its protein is CASSFGTSGSHEQFF.

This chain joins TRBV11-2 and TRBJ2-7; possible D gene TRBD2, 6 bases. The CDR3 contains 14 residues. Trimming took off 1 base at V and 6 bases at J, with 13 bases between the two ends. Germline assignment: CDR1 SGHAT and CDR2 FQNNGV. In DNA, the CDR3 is TGTGCCAGCAGCTTAGGTGGTCTAGCGAGCGAGCAGTACTTC. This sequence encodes CASSLGGLASEQYF. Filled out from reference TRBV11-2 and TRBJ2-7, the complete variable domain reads EAGVAQSPRYKIIEKRQSVAFWCNPISGHATLYWYQQILGQGPKLLIQFQNNGVVDDSQLPKDRFSAERLKGVDSTLKIQPAKLEDSAVYLCASSLGGLASEQYFGPGTRLTVT.

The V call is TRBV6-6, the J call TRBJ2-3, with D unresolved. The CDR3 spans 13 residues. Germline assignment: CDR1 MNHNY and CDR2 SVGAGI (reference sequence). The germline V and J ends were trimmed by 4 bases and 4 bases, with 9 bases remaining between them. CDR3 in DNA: TGTGCCAGCAGTTCGATACTTGCAGATACGCAGTATTTT. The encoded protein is CASSSILADTQYF.

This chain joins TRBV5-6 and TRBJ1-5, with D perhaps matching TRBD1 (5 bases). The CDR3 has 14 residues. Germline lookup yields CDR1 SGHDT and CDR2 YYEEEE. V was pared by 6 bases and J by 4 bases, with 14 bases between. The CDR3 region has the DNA TGTGCCAGCACGAAGAGACAGCTTAATCAGCCCCAGCATTTT. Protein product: CASTKRQLNQPQHF. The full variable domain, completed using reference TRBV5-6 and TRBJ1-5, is DAGVTQSPTHLIKTRGQQVTLRCSPKSGHDTVSWYQQALGQGPQFIFQYYEEEERQRGNFPDRFSGHQFPNYSSELNVNALLLGDSALYLCASTKRQLNQPQHFGDGTRLSIL.

The CDR3 loop is CASSQDAGDGSSPLHF. Here the CDR3 DNA reads TGCGCCAGCAGCCAAGATGCAGGGGATGGGAGTTCACCCCTCCACTTT. The chain links TRBV4-1 to TRBJ1-6, with D perhaps TRBD1 (6 bases). The V end was cut by 0 bases, the J end by 9 bases, with 15 bases between. Germline loops: CDR1 MGHRA, CDR2 YSYEKL. The CDR3 is made up of 16 amino acids.